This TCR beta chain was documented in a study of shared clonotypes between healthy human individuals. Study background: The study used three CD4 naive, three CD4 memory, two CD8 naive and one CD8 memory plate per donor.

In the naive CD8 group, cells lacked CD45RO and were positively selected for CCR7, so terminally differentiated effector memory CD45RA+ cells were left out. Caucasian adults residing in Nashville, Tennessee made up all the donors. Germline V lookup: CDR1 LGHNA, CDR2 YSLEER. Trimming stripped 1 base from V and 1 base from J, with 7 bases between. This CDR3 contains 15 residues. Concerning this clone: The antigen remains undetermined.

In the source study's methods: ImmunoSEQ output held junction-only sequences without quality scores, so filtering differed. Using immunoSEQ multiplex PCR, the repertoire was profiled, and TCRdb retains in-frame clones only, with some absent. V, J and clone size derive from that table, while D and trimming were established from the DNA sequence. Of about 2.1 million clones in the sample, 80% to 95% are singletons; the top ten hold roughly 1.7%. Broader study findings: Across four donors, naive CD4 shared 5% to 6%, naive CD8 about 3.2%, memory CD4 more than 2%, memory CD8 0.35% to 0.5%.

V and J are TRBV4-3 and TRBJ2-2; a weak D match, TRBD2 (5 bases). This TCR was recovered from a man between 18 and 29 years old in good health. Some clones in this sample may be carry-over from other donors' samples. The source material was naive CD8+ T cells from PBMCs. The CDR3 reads CASSQGEWNTGELFF. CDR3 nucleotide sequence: TGCGCCAGCAGCCAAGGGGAGTGGAACACCGGGGAGCTGTTTTTT.